This is a list of T cell receptor beta chains from one sample in a study of CXCR3-negative and CXCR3-positive naive CD8 T cells. With the 5' RACE reads reprocessed, TCRdb shows one record per CDR3 protein and no DNA. The sample features 100,000 to 150,000 distinct CDR3 sequences, with approximately 0.29% in its top ten. The sequencing input was naive CXCR3- CD8+ T cells from blood. These receptor sequences come from a human donor in good health. Some clones in this sample may be carry-over from other donors' samples. Each CDR3 is given with its conserved first and last residue.

TRBV12-3/TRBV12-4	TRBJ2-1	13	CASSAMDGHEQFF
TRBV28	TRBJ2-5	16	CASSLTPSPMWETQYF
TRBV19	TRBJ1-5	12	CASSIDDQPQHF
TRBV29-1	TRBJ1-2	16	CSAEAGQGSFSYGYTF
TRBV14	TRBJ2-7	16	CASSQDLIGTNYEQYF
TRBV12-3/TRBV12-4	TRBJ1-5	14	CASSLPGPGQPQHF
TRBV27	TRBJ2-7	14	CASSLRVGYYEQYF
TRBV28	TRBJ2-6	16	CASSFQRYSGANVLTF
TRBV9	TRBJ2-1	15	CASSGASGMGYEQFF
TRBV13	TRBJ2-3	18	CASSGLAGGDTSTDTQYF
TRBV12-3/TRBV12-4	TRBJ1-1	12	CASTLGARAAFF
TRBV15	TRBJ2-3	12	CATSSRAQPQYF
TRBV19	TRBJ2-1	15	CASSIVSGTYNEQFF
TRBV28	TRBJ2-5	11	CASRSAETQYF
TRBV12-3/TRBV12-4	TRBJ2-7	14	CASGVAGGHYEQYF
TRBV5-1	TRBJ1-2	17	CASSLSLGIAANYGYTF
TRBV5-1	TRBJ2-1	15	CASSLDDSSYNEQFF
TRBV9	TRBJ2-1	15	CASSPFKTPINEQFF
TRBV7-2	TRBJ2-7	14	CASSSRGAAYEQYF
TRBV25-1	TRBJ1-6	13	CASSEYIHSPLHF
TRBV7-6	TRBJ2-7	13	CASSPVRGLEQYF
TRBV3-1	TRBJ2-1	14	CASSQENGANEQFF
TRBV9	TRBJ2-7	15	CASSVASGGADEQYF
TRBV7-9	TRBJ2-3	16	CASSGSLPGGEDTQYF
TRBV5-1	TRBJ2-7	16	CASSIGQGQKSYEQYF
TRBV29-1	TRBJ2-1	17	CSVEEGDVNSAHNEQFF
TRBV24-1	TRBJ2-7	16	CATSDVKDSAGGEQYF
TRBV7-9	TRBJ1-1	12	CASSLVVHEAFF
TRBV29-1	TRBJ1-1	13	CSVEGGLNTEAFF
TRBV7-9	TRBJ1-1	15	CASSPIQGLNTEAFF
TRBV25-1	TRBJ1-1	14	CASSEFQGNTEAFF
TRBV6-5	TRBJ1-2	14	CASSKQGKSYGYTF
TRBV7-7	TRBJ1-3	13	CASSPDSGNTIYF
TRBV7-9	TRBJ2-7	13	CASSLDGDYEQYF
TRBV28	TRBJ2-1	15	CASSLIESAYNEQFF
TRBV7-9	TRBJ2-7	13	CASSPSGRYEQYF
TRBV18	TRBJ2-1	13	CASSPPSTNEQFF
TRBV29-1	TRBJ2-5	13	CSGLQGLGETQYF
TRBV11-2	TRBJ2-1	14	CASSPRDSPPVQFF
TRBV7-8	TRBJ1-5	15	CASSSQDRRSQPQHF
TRBV6-5	TRBJ1-2	14	CASSPWADNYGYTF
TRBV12-3/TRBV12-4	TRBJ2-3	19	CASSFMLDYRLPSTDTQYF
TRBV7-9	TRBJ2-7	13	CASTIGGAAEQYF
TRBV14	TRBJ2-5	14	CASSLWEGAETQYF
TRBV4-1	TRBJ2-1	16	CASSQDGLAGGLEQFF
TRBV11-2	TRBJ2-7	16	CASSLAPGQGVYEQYF
TRBV7-9	TRBJ2-4	17	CASSPDIPTLAKNIQYF
TRBV7-8	TRBJ2-2	14	CASSLGDSRGELFF
TRBV15	TRBJ2-1	15	CATSRDGSSYNEQSF
TRBV18	TRBJ2-7	14	CASSQKGAGYEQYF
TRBV15	TRBJ1-1	15	CATSRDRTGGTEAFF
TRBV27	TRBJ2-2	16	CASSLVAGGFTGELFF
TRBV4-2	TRBJ2-3	13	CASSRGATDTQYF
TRBV14	TRBJ1-1	16	CASSPGTGLMNTEAFF
TRBV5-1	TRBJ2-7	11	CASSYGYEQYF
TRBV20-1	TRBJ2-7	13	CSARDQGFYEQYF
TRBV29-1	TRBJ2-7	12	CSVLAGPPEQYF
TRBV28	TRBJ2-2	14	CASSFQSPGGELFF
TRBV4-2	TRBJ2-1	16	CASSQASGGAHNEQFF